This TCR beta chain was recorded in a study of ipilimumab plus nivolumab after autologous stem cell transplantation. Here immunoSEQ multiplex PCR was the method, and the copy in TCRdb shows in-frame clones only, minus some. The table shows roughly 86,000 clones, with more than 80% occurring only once. CDR1 is MNHEY and CDR2 is SMNVEV in the germline V gene (reference sequence). V gave up 5 bases and J gave up 5 bases; unmatched junction bases: 5. This CDR3 has 13 amino acids. The rearrangement joins TRBV27 to TRBJ2-5; 7 nucleotides agree with TRBD2. The receptor was derived from a male donor with diffuse large B-cell lymphoma. The sample consisted of PBMCs, taken in a trial of ipilimumab plus nivolumab as post-transplant consolidation. This chain's CDR3 is CASSRTSMETQYF. CDR3 bases: TGTGCCAGCAGTAGGACTAGTATGGAGACCCAGTACTTC.